This T cell receptor (beta chain) was recorded in a study of T cells in Graves' hyperthyroidism and ophthalmopathy. About the study: Specimen type is peripheral blood, collected at initial diagnosis prior to any treatment. Points from the study as a whole: Blood also contained most expanded thyroid clonotypes above 0.001. Stable hyperthyroidism and ophthalmopathy were separated using 13 V-J signatures.

Looked up from germline, CDR1 is LGHNA and CDR2 is YNFKEQ. The CDR3 runs 13 residues. The ends were cut back, 0 bases at V and 2 bases at J, with 5 bases in the middle. Amplification of TCR beta CDR3 regions was performed using RNA transcripts as template. Primed by the HTBI set, a first-round RT-PCR was run on the TCR CDR3. TCRdb re-analysed the multiplex PCR reads in MiXCR, keeping a single row per CDR3 protein. The table lists about 530,000 distinct CDR3 sequences, roughly 15% of them singletons. For this clonotype: Antigen specificity is unknown.

The V call is TRBV4-2, the J call TRBJ2-7; the D is unclear. The clonotype was recovered from a woman aged 18-29 years with Graves' ophthalmopathy. Sequencing was done on a sample of blood. The CDR3, as DNA: TGTGCCAGCAGCCAAGAGGTCCCCTACGAGCAGTACTTC. It yields the protein CASSQEVPYEQYF.